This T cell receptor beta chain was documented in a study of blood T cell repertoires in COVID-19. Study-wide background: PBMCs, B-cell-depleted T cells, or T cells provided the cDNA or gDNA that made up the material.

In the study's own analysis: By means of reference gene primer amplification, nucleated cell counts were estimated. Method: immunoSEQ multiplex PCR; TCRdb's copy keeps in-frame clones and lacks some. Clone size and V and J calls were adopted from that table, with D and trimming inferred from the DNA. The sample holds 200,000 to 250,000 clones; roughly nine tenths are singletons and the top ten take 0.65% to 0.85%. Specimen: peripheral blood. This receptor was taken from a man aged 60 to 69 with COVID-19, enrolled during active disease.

The DNA for the CDR3 is TGTGCCAGCAGCTTAGGGACAGGGCCCTATGGAGAAAAACTGTTTTTT. The encoded protein is CASSLGTGPYGEKLFF. V usage is TRBV11-2 and J usage is TRBJ1-4; 8 positions agree with TRBD1. CDR3 length: 16 amino acids. CDR1 is SGHAT and CDR2 is FQNNGV in the germline V gene. V gave up 1 base and J gave up 8 bases; unmatched junction bases: 9.